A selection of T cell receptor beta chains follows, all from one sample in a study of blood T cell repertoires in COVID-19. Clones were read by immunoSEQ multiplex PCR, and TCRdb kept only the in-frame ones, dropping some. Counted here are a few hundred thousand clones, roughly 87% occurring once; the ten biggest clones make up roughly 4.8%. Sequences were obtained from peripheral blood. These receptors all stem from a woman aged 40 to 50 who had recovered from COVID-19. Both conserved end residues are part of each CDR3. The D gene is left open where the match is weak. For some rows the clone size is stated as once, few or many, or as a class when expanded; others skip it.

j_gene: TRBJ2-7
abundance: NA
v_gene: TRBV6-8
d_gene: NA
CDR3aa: CAKGPGSYEQYF
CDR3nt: TGTGCCAAGGGGCCCGGCTCCTACGAGCAGTACTTC

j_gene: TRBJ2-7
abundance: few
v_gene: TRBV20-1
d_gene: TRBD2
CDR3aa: CSASFSGGGYEQYF
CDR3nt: TGCAGTGCTAGTTTCTCTGGCGGGGGGTACGAGCAGTACTTC

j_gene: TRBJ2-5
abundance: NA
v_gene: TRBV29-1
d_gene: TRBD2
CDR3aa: CSVETRGDVRETQYF
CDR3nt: TGCAGCGTTGAAACGCGGGGGGATGTAAGAGAGACCCAGTACTTC

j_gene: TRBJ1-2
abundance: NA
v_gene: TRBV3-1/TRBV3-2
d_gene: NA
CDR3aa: CASSQASPGTPFISNYGYTF
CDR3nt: TGTGCCAGCAGCCAAGCCTCTCCCGGGACACCCTTTATCTCTAACTATGGCTACACCTTC

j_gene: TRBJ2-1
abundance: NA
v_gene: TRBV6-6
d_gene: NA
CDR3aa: CASSPLQFRWEQFF
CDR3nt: TGTGCCAGCAGCCCTCTACAGTTTCGGTGGGAGCAGTTCTTC

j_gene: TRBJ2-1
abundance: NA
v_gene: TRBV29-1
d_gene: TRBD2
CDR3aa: CSDNSGVNEQFF
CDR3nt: TGCAGCGACAATAGCGGGGTGAATGAGCAGTTCTTC

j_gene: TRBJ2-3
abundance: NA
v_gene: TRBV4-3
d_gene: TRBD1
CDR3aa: CASSQYRDRGWDTQYF
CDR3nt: TGCGCCAGCAGCCAATACCGGGACAGGGGTTGGGATACGCAGTATTTT

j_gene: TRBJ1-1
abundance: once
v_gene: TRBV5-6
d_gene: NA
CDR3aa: CASSPPQGYTEAFF
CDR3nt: TGTGCCAGCAGCCCACCACAGGGATACACTGAAGCTTTCTTT

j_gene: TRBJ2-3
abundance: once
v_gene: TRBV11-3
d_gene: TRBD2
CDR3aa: CASSFASGGRDTQYF
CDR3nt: TGTGCCAGCAGCTTTGCTAGCGGGGGACGGGATACGCAGTATTTT

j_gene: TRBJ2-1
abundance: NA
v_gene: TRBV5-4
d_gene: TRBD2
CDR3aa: CASRVSGPYNEQFF
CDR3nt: TGTGCCAGCAGGGTTAGCGGGCCCTACAATGAGCAGTTCTTC

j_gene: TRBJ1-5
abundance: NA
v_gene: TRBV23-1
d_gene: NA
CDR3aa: CASRDSHSNQPQHF
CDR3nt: TGCGCCAGCAGGGACAGCCATAGCAATCAGCCCCAGCATTTT

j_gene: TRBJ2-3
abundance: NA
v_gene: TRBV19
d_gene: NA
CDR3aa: CASSHRWLTDTQYF
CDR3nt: TGTGCCAGTAGTCACAGGTGGCTCACAGATACGCAGTATTTT

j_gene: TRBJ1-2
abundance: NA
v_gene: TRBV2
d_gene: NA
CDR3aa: CASPGALDGYTF
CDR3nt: TGTGCCAGCCCAGGGGCTCTTGATGGCTACACCTTC

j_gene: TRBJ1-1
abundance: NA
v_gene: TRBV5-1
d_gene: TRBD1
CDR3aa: CASSSHRGNTEAFF
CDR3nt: TGCGCCAGCAGCTCCCACAGGGGGAACACTGAAGCTTTCTTT

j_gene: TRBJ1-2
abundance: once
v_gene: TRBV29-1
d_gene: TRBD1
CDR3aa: CSVSGRDRGQYGYTF
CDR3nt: TGCAGCGTTTCGGGCCGGGACAGGGGCCAATATGGCTACACCTTC

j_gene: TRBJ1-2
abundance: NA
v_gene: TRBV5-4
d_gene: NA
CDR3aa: CASSLLWPQANYGYTF
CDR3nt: TGTGCCAGCAGCTTGCTTTGGCCCCAAGCTAACTATGGCTACACCTTC

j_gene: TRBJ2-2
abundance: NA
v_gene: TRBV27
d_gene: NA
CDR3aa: CATLYRDTGELFF
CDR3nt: TGTGCCACCCTCTATCGGGACACCGGGGAGCTGTTTTTT

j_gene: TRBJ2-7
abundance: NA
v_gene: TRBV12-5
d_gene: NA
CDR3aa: CASGNQLQGISSYEQYF
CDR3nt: TGTGCTAGTGGTAACCAACTTCAGGGGATCAGCTCCTACGAGCAGTACTTC

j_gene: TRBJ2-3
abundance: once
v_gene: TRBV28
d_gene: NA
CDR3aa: CASSSLTDTQYF
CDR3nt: TGTGCCAGCAGTTCCCTCACAGATACGCAGTATTTT

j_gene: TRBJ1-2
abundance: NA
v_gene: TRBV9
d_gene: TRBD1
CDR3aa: CASSAQGTGNYGYTF
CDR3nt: TGTGCCAGCAGCGCCCAGGGGACAGGGAACTATGGCTACACCTTC

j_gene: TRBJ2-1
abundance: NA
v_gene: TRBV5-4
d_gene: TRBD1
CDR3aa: CASSLGPGTAYNEQFF
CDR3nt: TGTGCCAGCAGCTTGGGCCCCGGGACAGCCTACAATGAGCAGTTCTTC

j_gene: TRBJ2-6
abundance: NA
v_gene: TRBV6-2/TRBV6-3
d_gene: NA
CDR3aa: CASSPTGSGANVLTF
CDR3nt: TGTGCCAGCAGCCCTACAGGTTCTGGGGCCAACGTCCTGACTTTC

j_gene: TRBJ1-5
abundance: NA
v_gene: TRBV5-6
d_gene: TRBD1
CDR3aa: CASSSGQGGQPQHF
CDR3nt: TGTGCCAGCAGCTCCGGACAGGGGGGGCAGCCCCAGCATTTT

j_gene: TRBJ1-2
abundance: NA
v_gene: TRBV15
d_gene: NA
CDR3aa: CATSSMRARGGYTF
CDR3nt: TGTGCCACCAGCAGTATGAGAGCTAGAGGTGGCTACACCTTC

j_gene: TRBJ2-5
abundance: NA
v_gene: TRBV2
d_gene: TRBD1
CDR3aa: CASSNRGPETQYF
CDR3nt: TGTGCCAGCAGTAACAGGGGGCCGGAGACCCAGTACTTC

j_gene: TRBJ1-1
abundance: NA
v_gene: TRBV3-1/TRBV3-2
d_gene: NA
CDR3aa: CASSQEPGTLNTEAFF
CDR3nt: TGTGCCAGCAGCCAAGAGCCGGGGACTTTGAACACTGAAGCTTTCTTT

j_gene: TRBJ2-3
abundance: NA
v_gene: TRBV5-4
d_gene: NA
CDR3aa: CASRFRGTDTQYF
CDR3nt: TGTGCCAGCAGGTTCCGGGGCACAGATACGCAGTATTTT

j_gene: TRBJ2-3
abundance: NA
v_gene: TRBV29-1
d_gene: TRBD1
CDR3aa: CSARRGVGGQEGDTQYF
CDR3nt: TGCAGCGCCCGACGGGGCGTTGGGGGACAGGAAGGAGATACGCAGTATTTT

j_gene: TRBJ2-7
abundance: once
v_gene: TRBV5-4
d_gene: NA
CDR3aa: CASSLATGTGEQYF
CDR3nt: TGTGCCAGCAGCTTGGCGACAGGGACTGGCGAGCAGTACTTC

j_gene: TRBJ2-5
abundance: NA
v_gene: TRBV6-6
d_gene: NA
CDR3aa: CAAARDTFYQETQYF
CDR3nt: TGTGCCGCGGCCCGGGACACCTTTTACCAAGAGACCCAGTACTTC

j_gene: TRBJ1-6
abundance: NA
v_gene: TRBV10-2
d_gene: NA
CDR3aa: CASSDQGASPLHF
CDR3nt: TGCGCCAGCAGTGATCAGGGTGCATCACCCCTCCACTTT

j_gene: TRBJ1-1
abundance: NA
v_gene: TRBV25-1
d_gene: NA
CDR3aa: CASSRERNTEAFF
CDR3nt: TGTGCCAGCAGCAGGGAAAGGAACACTGAAGCTTTCTTT

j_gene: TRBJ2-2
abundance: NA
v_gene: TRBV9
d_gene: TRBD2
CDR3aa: CASSGSGLAGGSNTGELFF
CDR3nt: TGTGCCAGCAGCGGCTCAGGACTAGCGGGGGGGTCGAACACCGGGGAGCTGTTTTTT

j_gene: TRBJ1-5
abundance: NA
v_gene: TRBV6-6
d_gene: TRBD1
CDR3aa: CASSFTGVQPQHF
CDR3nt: TGTGCCAGCAGTTTCACAGGGGTTCAGCCCCAGCATTTT

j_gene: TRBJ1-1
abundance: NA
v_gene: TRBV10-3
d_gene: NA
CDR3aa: CATRSGEGDTEAFF
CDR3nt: TGTGCCACCCGATCAGGGGAGGGGGACACTGAAGCTTTCTTT

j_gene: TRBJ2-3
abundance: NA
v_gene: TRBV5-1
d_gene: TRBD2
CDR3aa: CASSLSSGTTDTQYF
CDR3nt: TGCGCCAGCAGCTTGTCTAGCGGGACCACAGATACGCAGTATTTT

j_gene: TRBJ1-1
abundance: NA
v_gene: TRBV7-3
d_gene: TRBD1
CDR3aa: CASSRTGETEAFF
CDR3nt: TGTGCCAGCAGCCGGACAGGGGAGACTGAAGCTTTCTTT

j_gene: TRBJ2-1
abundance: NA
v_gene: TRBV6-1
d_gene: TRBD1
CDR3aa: CASSEVAGGRYNEQFF
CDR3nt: TGTGCCAGCAGTGAAGTGGCAGGGGGCAGGTACAATGAGCAGTTCTTC

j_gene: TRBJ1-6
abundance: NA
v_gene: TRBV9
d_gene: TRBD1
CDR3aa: CASKGAAYNSPLHF
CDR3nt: TGTGCCAGCAAGGGGGCAGCCTATAATTCACCCCTCCACTTT

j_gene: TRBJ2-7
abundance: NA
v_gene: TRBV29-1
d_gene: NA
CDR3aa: CSVTDTHSYEQYF
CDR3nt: TGCAGCGTCACCGACACCCATTCCTACGAGCAGTACTTC

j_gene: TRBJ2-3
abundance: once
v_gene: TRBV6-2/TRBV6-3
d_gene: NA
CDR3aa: CASSYVDTGFTDTQYF
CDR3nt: TGTGCCAGCAGTTACGTCGACACAGGATTCACAGATACGCAGTATTTT

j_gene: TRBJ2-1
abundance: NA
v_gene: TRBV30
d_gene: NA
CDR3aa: CAWVAGRNNEQFF
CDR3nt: TGTGCCTGGGTGGCGGGAAGAAACAATGAGCAGTTCTTC

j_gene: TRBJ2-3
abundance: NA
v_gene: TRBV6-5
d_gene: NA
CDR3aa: CASTLATDTQYF
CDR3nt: TGTGCCAGCACCCTAGCGACAGATACGCAGTATTTT

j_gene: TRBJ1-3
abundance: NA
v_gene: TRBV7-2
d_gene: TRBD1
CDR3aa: CASSFLTGGPGNTIYF
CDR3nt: TGTGCCAGCAGCTTTCTTACAGGGGGACCTGGAAACACCATATATTTT

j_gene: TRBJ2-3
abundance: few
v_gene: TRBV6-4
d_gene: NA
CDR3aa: CASSDSSYGDTQYF
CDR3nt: TGTGCCAGCAGTGACTCTAGCTATGGAGATACGCAGTATTTT

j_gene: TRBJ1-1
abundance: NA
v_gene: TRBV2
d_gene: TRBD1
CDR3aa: CASSPTGGGTEAFF
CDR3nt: TGTGCCAGCAGTCCGACAGGGGGCGGAACTGAAGCTTTCTTT

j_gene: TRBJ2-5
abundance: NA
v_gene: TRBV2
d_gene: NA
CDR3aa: CASSGVRGETQYF
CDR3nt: TGTGCCAGCAGTGGGGTTCGGGGAGAGACCCAGTACTTC

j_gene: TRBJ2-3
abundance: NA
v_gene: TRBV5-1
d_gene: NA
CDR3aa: CASSFMSTGLDTDTQYF
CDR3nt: TGCGCCAGCAGCTTCATGAGCACAGGGCTCGACACAGATACGCAGTATTTT

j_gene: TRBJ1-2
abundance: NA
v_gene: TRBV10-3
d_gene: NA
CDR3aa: CAIRPGQNYGYTF
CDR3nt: TGTGCCATCAGGCCGGGACAAAACTATGGCTACACCTTC

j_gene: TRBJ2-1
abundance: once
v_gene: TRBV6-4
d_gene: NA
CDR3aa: CASSEVGGDNEQFF
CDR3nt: TGTGCCAGCAGTGAGGTCGGCGGTGACAATGAGCAGTTCTTC

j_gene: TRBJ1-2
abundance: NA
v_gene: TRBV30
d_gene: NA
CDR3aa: CAWSLAGNGYTF
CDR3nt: TGTGCCTGGAGTTTGGCAGGCAATGGCTACACCTTC

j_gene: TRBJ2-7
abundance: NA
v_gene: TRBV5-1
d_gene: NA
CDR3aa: CASSLDTGLHEQYF
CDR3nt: TGCGCCAGCAGCTTGGATACAGGGCTCCACGAGCAGTACTTC

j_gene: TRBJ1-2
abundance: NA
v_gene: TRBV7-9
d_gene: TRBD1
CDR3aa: CASSLRGQAYGYTF
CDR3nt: TGTGCCAGCAGCTTACGGGGACAGGCCTATGGCTACACCTTC

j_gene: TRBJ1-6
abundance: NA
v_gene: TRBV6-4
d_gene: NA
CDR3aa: CASSLRGDNSPLHF
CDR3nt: TGTGCCAGCAGTCTCAGGGGCGATAATTCACCCCTCCACTTT

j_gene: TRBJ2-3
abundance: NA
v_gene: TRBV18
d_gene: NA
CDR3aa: CASSLTPGDTQYF
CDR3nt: TGTGCCAGCTCACTGACCCCGGGAGATACGCAGTATTTT